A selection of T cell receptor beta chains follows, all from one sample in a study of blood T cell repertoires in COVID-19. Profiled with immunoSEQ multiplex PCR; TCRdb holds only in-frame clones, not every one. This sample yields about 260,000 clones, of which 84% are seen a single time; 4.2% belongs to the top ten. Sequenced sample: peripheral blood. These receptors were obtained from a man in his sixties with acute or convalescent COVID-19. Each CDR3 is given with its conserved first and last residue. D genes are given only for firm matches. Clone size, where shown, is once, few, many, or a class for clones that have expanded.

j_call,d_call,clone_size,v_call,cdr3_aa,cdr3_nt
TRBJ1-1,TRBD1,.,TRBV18,CASSPILTGDVVRGTEAFF,TGTGCCAGCTCACCCATTCTTACAGGGGATGTGGTCCGGGGCACTGAAGCTTTCTTT
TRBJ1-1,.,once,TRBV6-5,CASSRGAITDTEAFF,TGTGCCAGCAGCCGCGGGGCAATTACAGACACTGAAGCTTTCTTT
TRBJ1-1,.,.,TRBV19,CASSITLNTEAFF,TGTGCCAGTAGTATAACACTGAACACTGAAGCTTTCTTT
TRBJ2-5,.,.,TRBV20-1,CSTTGKETQYF,TGCAGTACGACTGGAAAAGAGACCCAGTACTTC
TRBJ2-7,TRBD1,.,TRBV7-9,CASSLGQSYYEQYF,TGTGCCAGCAGCTTGGGACAGAGCTACTACGAGCAGTACTTC
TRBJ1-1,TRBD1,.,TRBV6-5,CASSRTGVEAFF,TGTGCCAGCAGTCGCACAGGGGTTGAAGCTTTCTTT
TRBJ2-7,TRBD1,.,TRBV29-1,CSVEGGGTAISYEQYF,TGCAGCGTTGAAGGGGGTGGGACAGCGATCTCCTACGAGCAGTACTTC
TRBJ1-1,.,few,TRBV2,CASHILLNTEAFF,TGTGCCAGTCACATTCTTTTGAACACTGAAGCTTTCTTT
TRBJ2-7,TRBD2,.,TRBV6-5,CASSLAGGSYEQYF,TGTGCCAGCAGTTTAGCGGGTGGGAGCTACGAGCAGTACTTC
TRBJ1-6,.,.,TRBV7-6,CASSLVASAMGNSPLHF,TGTGCCAGCAGCTTAGTAGCGTCAGCGATGGGTAATTCACCCCTCCACTTT
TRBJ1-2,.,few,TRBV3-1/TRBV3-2,CASSLNDEGRNGYTF,TGTGCCAGCAGCCTAAACGATGAGGGCAGGAATGGCTACACCTTC
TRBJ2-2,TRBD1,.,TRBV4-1,CASRPGTGGSGELFF,TGCGCCAGCAGACCCGGGACAGGGGGCTCCGGGGAGCTGTTTTTT
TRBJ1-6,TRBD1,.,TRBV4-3,CASSQDSGGDSPLHF,TGCGCCAGCAGCCAAGATTCAGGGGGTGATTCACCCCTCCACTTT
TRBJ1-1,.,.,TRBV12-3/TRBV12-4,CASSFRDFTEAFF,TGTGCCAGCAGTTTCCGGGACTTCACTGAAGCTTTCTTT
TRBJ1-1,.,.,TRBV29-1,CSVQRAQTNTEAFF,TGCAGCGTCCAGCGGGCACAGACTAACACTGAAGCTTTCTTT
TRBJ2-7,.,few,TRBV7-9,CASSSLASYEQYF,TGTGCCAGCAGCTCTCTAGCGTCCTACGAGCAGTACTTC
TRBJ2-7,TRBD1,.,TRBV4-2,CASTPGQGMYEQYF,TGTGCCAGCACCCCGGGACAGGGGATGTACGAGCAGTACTTC
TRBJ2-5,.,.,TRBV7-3,CASSLPPEETQYF,TGTGCCAGCAGCTTACCACCAGAAGAGACCCAGTACTTC
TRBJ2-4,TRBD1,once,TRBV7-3,CASSLRPRQGTRKNIQYF,TGTGCCAGCAGCTTACGTCCGAGACAGGGGACTCGCAAAAACATTCAGTACTTC
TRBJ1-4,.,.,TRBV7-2,CASSLGLNEKLFF,TGTGCCAGCAGCTTAGGACTTAATGAAAAACTGTTTTTT
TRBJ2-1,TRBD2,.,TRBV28,CASAQGGTSGIVGEQFF,TGTGCCAGCGCGCAGGGGGGAACTAGCGGGATTGTTGGTGAGCAGTTCTTC
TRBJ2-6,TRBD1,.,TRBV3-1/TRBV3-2,CASSQARPGQGGTGANVLTF,TGTGCCAGCAGCCAAGCCCGTCCGGGACAGGGGGGCACTGGGGCCAACGTCCTGACTTTC
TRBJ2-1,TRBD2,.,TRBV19,CASTSGSGSFYEQFF,TGTGCCAGTACCTCGGGTAGCGGGAGCTTCTATGAGCAGTTCTTC
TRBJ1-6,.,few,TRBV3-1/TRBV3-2,CASSRTDYNSPLHF,TGTGCCAGCAGCCGGACAGACTATAATTCACCCCTCCACTTT
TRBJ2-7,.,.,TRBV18,CASSPLPKGDRDEQYF,TGTGCCAGCTCACCTCTTCCAAAGGGAGATAGGGACGAGCAGTACTTC
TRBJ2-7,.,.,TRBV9,CASSVEAGAPYEQYF,TGTGCCAGCAGCGTAGAGGCAGGGGCCCCCTACGAGCAGTACTTC
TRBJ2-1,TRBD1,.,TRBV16,CASVTAGTGGLGEQFF,TGTGCCAGCGTCACCGCCGGGACAGGGGGGCTGGGCGAGCAGTTCTTC
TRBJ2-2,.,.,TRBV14,CASSQQGHTGELFF,TGTGCCAGCAGCCAACAGGGGCACACCGGGGAGCTGTTTTTT
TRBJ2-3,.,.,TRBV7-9,CASSLTTPTRDLYTDTQYF,TGTGCCAGCAGCCTCACGACTCCCACCCGGGACTTATACACAGATACGCAGTATTTT
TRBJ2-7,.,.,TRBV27,CASSLFGTRAYEQYF,TGTGCCAGCAGTTTATTTGGGACAAGAGCCTACGAGCAGTACTTC
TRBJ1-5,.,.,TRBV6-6,CASSYPLADQPQHF,TGTGCCAGCAGTTACCCCCTGGCCGATCAGCCCCAGCATTTT
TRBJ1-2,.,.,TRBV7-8,CASSSAPGYLYGYTF,TGTGCCAGCAGCTCGGCACCAGGGTACCTATACGGCTACACCTTC
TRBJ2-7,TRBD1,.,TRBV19,CASSIVHRGHYEQYF,TGTGCCAGTAGTATAGTTCACAGGGGCCACTACGAGCAGTACTTC